This T cell receptor beta chain was profiled in a study of cytomegalovirus exposure and HLA in healthy donors. Overall study findings and caveats: A prior analysis recorded that most TCR beta V segments were productive about 87% or about 30% of the time.

This clone was counted only a few times. Its specificity is not known. PCR employed 60 Vbeta and 13 Jbeta primers. Clones were sequenced by immunoSEQ multiplex PCR, and TCRdb holds only the in-frame ones, with some missing. The table lists about 170,000 clones, roughly 85% of them singletons. The material sequenced was PBMCs. This TCR was recovered from a man between 25 and 39 years old in good health and CMV-seropositive.

The CDR3 DNA is TGTGCCAGCAGTCCTAGACAGGAAGGTACTGAAGCTTTCTTT. It translates to CASSPRQEGTEAFF. The J gene is TRBJ1-1, the V gene TRBV6-1, with D perhaps TRBD1 (6 bases). Germline CDR1 reads MNHNS; CDR2 reads SASEGT. The V end was cut by 5 bases, the J end by 5 bases, with 15 bases between. The length of the CDR3 is 14 residues.